This T cell receptor beta chain originates from a study of a mutant IDH1 vaccine in newly diagnosed glioma. On the study more broadly: Visit V12 happened at week 35; visit V13 happened at week 47.

Trimming stripped 1 base from V and 5 bases from J, with 12 bases between. The CDR3 has 15 amino acids. Germline V gene lookup returns CDR1 SGHVS and CDR2 FQNEAQ. Worth noting for this clone: The target antigen is unknown.

Specified time point: week 35, safety follow-up. Vaccine doses each comprised 300 ug of mutant IDH1 20-mer peptide, with topical imiquimod. Repertoires were generated with immunoSEQ multiplex PCR, while TCRdb's copy carries only in-frame clones and drops some. The repertoire includes about 32,000 clones, around 77% of them detected once, and roughly 3.2% sits in the top ten. Study-wide results and caveats: Vaccine-induced responses were seen in more than 90% of patients, spanning several MHC alleles. Variations in leading peripheral T cell clonotypes appeared to have no connection with pseudoprogression.

This sample comprised PBMCs, obtained from a glioma patient whose treatment included an IDH1 peptide vaccine. The clonotype comes from a man in his forties with glioma. Some clones in this sample may be carry-over from other donors' samples. The chain employs TRBV7-8 and TRBJ1-5; unclear D gene. The CDR3 region has the DNA TGTGCCAGCAGCTTAGGGTGGGGTTTCGATCAGCCCCAGCATTTT. This gives the protein CASSLGWGFDQPQHF.